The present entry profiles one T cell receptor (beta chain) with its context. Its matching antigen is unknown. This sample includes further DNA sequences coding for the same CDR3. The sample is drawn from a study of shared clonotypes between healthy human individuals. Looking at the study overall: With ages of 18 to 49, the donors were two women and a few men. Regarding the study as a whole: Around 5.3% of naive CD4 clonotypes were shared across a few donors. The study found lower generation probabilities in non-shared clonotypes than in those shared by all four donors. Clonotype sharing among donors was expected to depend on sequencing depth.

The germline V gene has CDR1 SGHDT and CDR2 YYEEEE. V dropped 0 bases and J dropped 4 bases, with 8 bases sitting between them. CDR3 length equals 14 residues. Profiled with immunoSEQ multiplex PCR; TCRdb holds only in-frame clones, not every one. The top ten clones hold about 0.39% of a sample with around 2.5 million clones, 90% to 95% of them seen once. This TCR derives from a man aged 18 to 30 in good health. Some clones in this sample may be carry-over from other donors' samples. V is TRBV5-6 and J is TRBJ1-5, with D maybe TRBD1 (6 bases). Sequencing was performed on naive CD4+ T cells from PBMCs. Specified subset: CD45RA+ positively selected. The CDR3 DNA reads TGTGCCAGCAGCTTGGGGACAGCTAATCAGCCCCAGCATTTT. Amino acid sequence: CASSLGTANQPQHF.